One sample yielded the 21 T cell receptor beta chains listed below, sequenced in a study of somatic mutations in cytotoxic T cells in rheumatoid arthritis. Sequencing used immunoSEQ multiplex PCR; TCRdb keeps in-frame clones, though not all of them. The sample holds 9,500 to 15,000 clones, approximately 80% seen once. Material: CD8+ T cells sorted from blood. The receptors were sampled from a man aged 50 or older in good health.

The gene calls are TRBV6-5 and TRBJ1-2; unclear D gene. Germline CDR1 and CDR2: MNHEY and SVGAGI. The CDR3 is 14 residues long. V was pared by 8 bases and J by 2 bases, with 15 bases between. The CDR3 loop reads CASRPTVQNYGYTF. CDR3 coding DNA: TGTGCCAGCCGCCCCACGGTGCAGAACTATGGCTACACCTTC.

This sequence joins TRBV2 and TRBJ1-1; TRBD1 matches 10 bases. With 6 bases clipped from V and 6 bases from J, the junction kept 4 bases outside the gene matches. The germline CDR1 and CDR2 sequences are SNHLY and FYNNEI. CDR3 length: 13 amino acids. This CDR3 is CASRTGGSAEAFF. The CDR3 DNA sequence: TGTGCCAGCAGGACAGGGGGCTCGGCTGAAGCTTTCTTT.

The gene calls are TRBV4-1 and TRBJ2-1, with TRBD2 identical over 8 bases. The J segment lost 0 bases and the V segment lost 3 bases, leaving 10 bases of the junction unmatched. Germline-derived CDR1 and CDR2 are MGHRA and YSYEKL. The CDR3 sequence is 18 residues long. CDR3 in amino acids: CASSQDPGGVDSYNEQFF. In DNA form, the CDR3 reads TGCGCCAGCAGCCAGGATCCGGGGGGGGTAGACTCCTACAATGAGCAGTTCTTC.

This chain uses TRBV19 with TRBJ1-5; maybe TRBD1 (5 bases). Germline V gives CDR1 LNHDA, CDR2 SQIVND (reference sequence). Trimming pared 5 bases from V and 3 bases from J, leaving 8 bases between. This CDR3 comprises 13 residues. In DNA, the CDR3 is TGTGCCAGTAGTTCAGGGATCAATCAGCCCCAGCATTTT. This sequence encodes CASSSGINQPQHF.

As DNA, the CDR3 is TGTGCCAGCAGTTCAATGACAGGGAGGAACACTGAAGCTTTCTTT. This codes for CASSSMTGRNTEAFF. The chain has TRBV6-5 and TRBJ1-1, with 7 bases fitting TRBD1. The germline V gene encodes CDR1 MNHEY and CDR2 SVGAGI. This CDR3 is built from 15 residues. Trimming at V came to 4 bases and at J to 1 base, leaving 6 bases not matched to a gene.

V usage is TRBV2 and J usage is TRBJ2-2, with a tentative D call TRBD2 (5 bases). From germline, CDR1 is SNHLY and CDR2 FYNNEI. The CDR3 is made up of 12 amino acids. Between the trimmed V and J ends, which lost 7 bases and 5 bases, there was a span of 8 bases. CDR3 sequence (DNA): TGTGCCAGCATCCGGGGAACCGGGGAGCTGTTTTTT. Protein: CASIRGTGELFF.

This clone was counted a single time. The chain uses TRBV27 and TRBJ1-2; 8 bases align to TRBD1. Germline V CDR1 and CDR2: MNHEY, SMNVEV (reference sequence). The V and J ends lost 5 bases and 4 bases, in that order; junction bases with no gene match: 15. The CDR3 loop spans 17 amino acids. The CDR3 DNA reads as TGTGCCAGCAGTCCAGGACAGGGCCCCTTATTAAGCTATGGCTACACCTTC. It translates to CASSPGQGPLLSYGYTF.

This clone was counted a single time. V is TRBV6-5 and J is TRBJ2-3, with 10 bases that match TRBD2. The length of the CDR3 is 16 residues. Germline CDR1 MNHEY, CDR2 SVGAGI. V was clipped by 0 bases and J by 4 bases; unmatched bases: 4. The CDR3 region is CASSYSGTSDPDTQYF. The DNA of the CDR3 is TGTGCCAGCAGTTACTCCGGGACTAGCGACCCAGATACGCAGTATTTT.

This clone was picked up one time. This chain links TRBV5-6 with TRBJ2-7; D could derive from TRBD1 or TRBD2 (7 bases each). Germline-derived CDR1 and CDR2 are SGHDT and YYEEEE. V was shortened by 7 bases and J by 4 bases, with 15 bases between the two germline ends. The CDR3 length is 13 residues. The CDR3 bases are TGTGCCAGCCGGGGGAGGGGGCTATACGAGCAGTACGTC. As protein: CASRGRGLYEQYV.

This rearrangement joins TRBV4-1 to TRBJ1-2; 7 bases agree with TRBD1. The CDR3 is made up of 14 amino acids. CDR1 and CDR2 (germline): MGHRA, YSYEKL. V lost 1 base to trimming and J lost 7 bases; unmatched junction nucleotides: 6. CDR3 loop: CASSQGTGDRGYTF. CDR3 nucleotides: TGCGCCAGCAGCCAAGGTACAGGGGATCGTGGCTACACCTTC.

DNA for the CDR3: TGTGCCAGCAGGGAGACTAGCGGGGGGGGACAATACAATGAGCAGTTCTTC. This gives the protein CASRETSGGGQYNEQFF. This chain connects TRBV2 to TRBJ2-1, with TRBD2 matching over 14 bases. Germline V gives CDR1 SNHLY, CDR2 FYNNEI. CDR3 length: 17 residues. The V segment lost 6 bases and the J segment 4 bases; nucleotides outside the gene matches: 8.

The CDR3: CASSLPPGPYGYTF. CDR3 DNA sequence: TGTGCCAGCAGCCTCCCTCCGGGCCCCTATGGCTACACCTTC. The V and J genes are TRBV13 and TRBJ1-2; D not resolved. V dropped 5 bases and J dropped 4 bases, with 14 bases sitting between them. This CDR3 is 14 amino acids long. Germline V gene lookup returns CDR1 PRHDT and CDR2 FYEKMQ (reference sequence).

This clone was found a few times. The chain couples TRBV2 to TRBJ1-1; no reliable D call. Germline V gives CDR1 SNHLY, CDR2 FYNNEI. V lost 9 bases and J lost 13, with 15 bases in between. This CDR3 spans 10 amino acids. The CDR3 reads CASISWAVFF. The CDR3 DNA reads TGTGCCAGTATTTCATGGGCTGTTTTCTTT.

The V call is TRBV10-2, the J call TRBJ1-5; perhaps TRBD1 as D (5 bases). The CDR3 is 17 amino acids. Deletions cut 3 bases from V and 4 bases from J, with 19 bases between. CDR1 is WSHSY, CDR2 SAAADI, per germline. CDR3 sequence reads: CASSDIGTSLGNQPQHF. In DNA form, the CDR3 reads TGCGCCAGCAGTGATATAGGGACGTCACTAGGGAATCAGCCCCAGCATTTT.

The chain uses TRBV5-6 and TRBJ2-2, with D unclear. The V gene lost 3 bases and the J gene lost 7 bases, with 16 bases spanning the gap. Germline loops: CDR1 SGHDT, CDR2 YYEEEE. CDR3 length: 15 residues. CDR3 protein: CASSSLGLAGGELFF. The DNA for the CDR3 is TGTGCCAGCAGCTCCTTGGGGTTGGCTGGCGGGGAGCTGTTTTTT.

The V gene is TRBV5-4, the J gene TRBJ2-3; TRBD2 matches 8 bases. V lost 4 bases and J lost 5; bases outside the gene matches: 6. Germline CDR1 and CDR2: SGHNT and YYREEE (reference sequence). The CDR3 is made up of 14 amino acids. The chain's CDR3 is CASSVGGAKDTQYF. The DNA of the CDR3 is TGTGCCAGCAGCGTCGGGGGGGCTAAAGATACGCAGTATTTT.

A few counts support this clone. The gene calls are TRBV7-9 and TRBJ1-1; perhaps TRBD1 as D (5 bases). There are 14 residues in the CDR3. With 0 bases removed from V and 7 bases from J, the gap between germline ends came to 12 bases. The germline gives CDR1 SEHNR, CDR2 FQNEAQ (reference sequence). In DNA form, the CDR3 reads TGTGCCAGCAGCTTAGCGCGACAGCAAAGTGAAGCTTTCTTT. It encodes CASSLARQQSEAFF.

The chain links TRBV27 to TRBJ2-1, with a tentative D call TRBD1 (6 bases). This CDR3 has 13 residues. Trimming left V 5 bases short and J 10 bases short, with 15 bases between. Per germline, CDR1 MNHEY and CDR2 SMNVEV (reference sequence). The CDR3, as DNA: TGTGCCAGCAGTGTCGACAGGCCGGGGGAGCAGTTCTTC. It is translated as CASSVDRPGEQFF.

This sequence joins TRBV4-1 and TRBJ2-7; 9 positions match TRBD2. The junction had 6 bases not matched to a gene; V was cut back by 0 bases and J by 6 bases. Germline CDR1 and CDR2: MGHRA and YSYEKL. This CDR3 contains 15 residues. Here the CDR3 DNA reads TGCGCCAGCAGCCAAGATGCGGGGGGGCTCGGCGAGCAGTACGTC. Translated, it gives CASSQDAGGLGEQYV.

This chain joins TRBV7-6 and TRBJ1-5, with 7 bases lining up with TRBD1. Germline lookup yields CDR1 SGHVS and CDR2 FNYEAQ. The V and J ends lost 5 bases and 4 bases, in that order; junction bases with no gene match: 5. CDR3 length equals 14 residues. The CDR3 nucleotides read TGTGCCAGCAGCCCGGGACAGAATAATCAGCCCCAGCATTTT. Translating it yields CASSPGQNNQPQHF.

This sequence joins TRBV15 and TRBJ1-5; D might be TRBD1 (6 bases). CDR1 is LNHNV, CDR2 YYDKDF, per germline (reference sequence). This CDR3 has 16 amino acids. Trimming took 2 bases from V and 0 from J, leaving 11 bases between them. The CDR3: CATSRRQAYSNQPQHF. The CDR3 DNA reads TGTGCCACCAGCAGAAGACAGGCATATAGCAATCAGCCCCAGCATTTT. Full variable domain (missing parts from reference TRBV15 and TRBJ1-5): DAMVIQNPRYQVTQFGKPVTLSCSQTLNHNVMYWYQQKSSQAPKLLFHYYDKDFNNEADTPDNFQSRRPNTSFCFLDIRSPGLGDTAMYLCATSRRQAYSNQPQHFGDGTRLSIL.